Following are 10 T cell receptor beta chains from one sample sequenced in a study of tumor-infiltrating lymphocytes in primary liver carcinoma. The authors made TCR beta cDNA from approximately 490 ng total RNA with a constant-region primer. ARM-PCR, slightly modified, supplied the TCR beta libraries through three nested multiplex PCR rounds. The first two PCR rounds used TRBV1-TRBV30 primers with a Cbeta primer, nine to eleven cycles each. TCRdb re-analysed the multiplex PCR reads in MiXCR, keeping a single row per CDR3 protein. The sample includes fewer than 80,000 distinct CDR3 sequences, roughly 69% of them seen just once. Joint extraction of RNA and DNA used about 17-31 mg of bulk tissue that was unsorted. The sample taken for sequencing was tumor-adjacent normal liver tissue. These TCRs come from a man aged 40-50 years with primary liver carcinoma and hepatitis B virus infection.

Regarding this clonotype: A read error may explain this, as a much larger clone is one base away. The chain combines TRBV14 with TRBJ2-3, with unresolved D. From germline, CDR1 is SGHDN and CDR2 FVKESK. Trimming removed 7 bases from V and 4 bases from J, with 12 bases in between. This CDR3 is 13 amino acids long. The CDR3 DNA is TGTGCCAGCACCCTAAGCAGGTCAGATACGCAGTATTTT. This encodes CASTLSRSDTQYF.

As to this clonotype: No conserved phenylalanine or tryptophan is present at the end of the CDR3, so a read error is the likely explanation. V and J are TRBV4-1 and TRBJ2-6; possibly TRBD2 for D (5 bases). This CDR3 region has 18 residues. The germline CDR1 and CDR2 sequences are MGHRA and YSYEKL. The CDR3 here is CAISRGILELSGANVLTI. CDR3 coding DNA: TGTGCCATCAGTCGAGGGATCCTCGAACTGTCTGGGGCCAACGTCCTGACTATC.

This rearrangement joins TRBV6-5 to TRBJ1-6, with a tentative D call TRBD1 (5 bases). V lost 8 bases and J lost 8, with 10 bases in between. This CDR3 comprises 12 residues. Germline-derived CDR1 and CDR2 are MNHEY and SVGAGI. CDR3: CASPGAYSPLHF. For the CDR3, the DNA is TGTGCCAGCCCCGGGGCCTATTCACCCCTCCACTTT.

The rearrangement links TRBV10-1 to TRBJ2-2, with D possibly being TRBD1 or TRBD2 (5 bases each). V was shortened by 6 bases and J by 6 bases, with 17 bases between the two germline ends. Germline CDR1 WNHNN, CDR2 SYGVQD (reference sequence). The CDR3 covers 15 residues. The CDR3 bases are TGCGCCAGCAGGGAGGACGCGAGCAGGGCCGGGGAGCTGTTTTTT. Encoded protein: CASREDASRAGELFF.

On this clonotype itself: One end of the junction fails to match germline, which may point to a read error. V and J are TRBV10-3 and TRBJ1-2; no definite D call. The germline V gene has CDR1 ENHRY and CDR2 SYGVKD. CDR3 length: 13 residues. CDR3 bases: TGTGTCATCGGTGGGCAGGTTAACTATGGCTACACCTTC. Its translation is CVIGGQVNYGYTF.

This clonotype was detected many times. The chain carries TRBV4-3 and TRBJ1-1; D unclear. CDR1 and CDR2 (germline): LGHNA, YSLEER. The CDR3 runs to 15 residues. Trimming cost V 3 bases and J 1 base, with 12 bases left between them. CDR3 region: CASSQRGRGNTEAFF. For the CDR3, the DNA is TGCGCCAGCAGCCAGCGGGGTCGTGGGAACACTGAAGCTTTCTTT.

This clonotype was detected many times. This chain joins TRBV30 and TRBJ2-7; TRBD2 aligns across 7 bases. Germline loops: CDR1 GTSNPN, CDR2 SVGIG (reference sequence). This CDR3 is built from 15 residues. After removal of 7 bases from V and 6 bases from J, the junction contained 18 bases not matched to a gene. The CDR3 nucleotides read TGTGCCTTCACGGCCGACTGGGCGGGAGTTCGCGAGCAGTACTTC. The encoded protein is CAFTADWAGVREQYF.

Details on this clonotype: Since a much larger clone is just one base distant, this may be a read error. The chain has TRBV5-1 and TRBJ2-1, with D maybe TRBD1 (6 bases). This CDR3 is 12 amino acids long. Trimming pared 5 bases from V and 11 bases from J, leaving 14 bases between. Per germline, CDR1 SGHRS and CDR2 YFSETQ. The CDR3: CASSSVGDKQFF. The CDR3 DNA follows: TGCGCCAGCAGTTCCGTGGGGGACAAGCAGTTCTTC.

The rearrangement links TRBV11-2 to TRBJ2-7; D not resolved. This CDR3 is 13 amino acids long. CDR1 is SGHAT and CDR2 is FQNNGV in the germline V gene. Trimming removed 6 bases from V and 0 bases from J, with 9 bases in between. Written as DNA, the CDR3 is TGTGCCAGCAGACCTACCGACTCCTACGAGCAGTACTTC. Encoded protein: CASRPTDSYEQYF.

The chain links TRBV12-3 or TRBV12-4 to TRBJ2-7, with 7 positions matching TRBD2. V trimming: 0 bases; J trimming: 13 bases; junction bases outside the gene matches: 9. The CDR3 length is 13 residues. In DNA, the CDR3 is TGTGCCAGCAGTTTAGCGGGAGGGTACGAGCGATACTTC. It encodes CASSLAGGYERYF.